The rows below give T cell receptor beta chains drawn from one sample of a study of blood T cells in healthy people across ages. TCRdb analysed the 5' RACE reads with MiXCR anew, one entry per CDR3 protein. This sample has around 870,000 distinct CDR3 sequences, with 25% to 30% found just once. The sample comprised blood. The receptors here all came from a woman of 80 years or more in good health. Both conserved end residues are part of each CDR3. A D gene is named only where the DNA matches it firmly. Clone size is stated in some rows and not others, as once, few, many or a class when expanded.

cdr3_nt cdr3_aa clone_size j_call d_call cdr3_length v_call
TGCAGTGCTAGAGAGAAGGAGCAGGGGACAGATACGCAGTATTTT CSAREKEQGTDTQYF NA TRBJ2-3 NA 15 TRBV20-1
TGTGCCAGCAGTTTACTGGCAGCTAGCAATCAGCCCCAGCATTTT CASSLLAASNQPQHF many TRBJ1-5 NA 15 TRBV12-3/TRBV12-4
TGCAGTGCCTCCGACACAGGTCTACCCCCTAATGGTCAGCCCCAGCATTTT CSASDTGLPPNGQPQHF few TRBJ1-5 NA 17 TRBV20-1
TGCGCCAGCAGCTTGAGATCAGGGAACACCGGGGAGCTGTTTTTT CASSLRSGNTGELFF NA TRBJ2-2 NA 15 TRBV5-1
TGCAGCGTTGGGGGTCACCTAGCCAAAAACATTCAGTACTTC CSVGGHLAKNIQYF NA TRBJ2-4 NA 14 TRBV29-1
TGCGCCAGCAGCCCCGGGACAGGGGCCCCCGAGCAGTACTTC CASSPGTGAPEQYF NA TRBJ2-7 TRBD1 14 TRBV4-3
TGTGCCGGTCAGACGGGGATTAATTCACCCCTCCACTTT CAGQTGINSPLHF many TRBJ1-6 NA 13 TRBV25-1
TGTGCCAGCAGCCGTACAGACAGGGTTTCCTACAATGAGCAGTTCTTC CASSRTDRVSYNEQFF many TRBJ2-1 TRBD1 16 TRBV11-2
TGTGCCAGCAGTTGGGACAATAATGAAAAACTGTTTTTT CASSWDNNEKLFF few TRBJ1-4 NA 13 TRBV12-3/TRBV12-4
TGCGCCAGCAGCTTGGTGCCCTCCTACAATGAGCAGTTCTTC CASSLVPSYNEQFF many TRBJ2-1 NA 14 TRBV5-1
TGTGCCAGCAGCCCCCAGACAGGGGGGGACTACGAGCAGTACTTC CASSPQTGGDYEQYF NA TRBJ2-7 TRBD1 15 TRBV7-2